The entry below gives a single TCR beta chain sequence along with its context. This receptor's antigen is unknown. Base qualities were left out, and no much larger clone turns up one base away. Reading the germline V gene gives CDR1 ENHRY and CDR2 SYGVKD. The CDR3 spans 14 residues, from the cysteine through the phenylalanine. The entry retains the CDR3 DNA only, 42 bases that are in frame from base 1. V and J are truncated by 3 bases and 6 bases respectively, leaving an intervening sequence of 12 bases. Ficoll-Paque density gradient centrifugation was the method used to isolate PBMCs. The sample belongs to a study of T-cell memory formation after mild COVID-19 (dated by TCRdb to about 2021). Regarding the study in general: Most TCR sequence clusters were specific to one of the two donors. The cohort comprised two young, previously healthy adult volunteers, one female and one male. In two donors, T-cell clones that expanded and contracted after mild COVID-19 were followed by sequencing TCRalpha and TCRbeta repertoires longitudinally.

General study outcomes and caveats: The detection of some responding clones in pre-infection memory suggests that pre-existing cross-reactive memory T cells joined the SARS-CoV-2 response. From day 15 to 85, contracting clones showed balanced CD4/CD8 phenotypes, whereas a second wave of clones that expanded from day 15 to 37 leaned towards CD4+. The study included only a couple of mild cases, and larger cohorts that include severe cases with pre-infection samples were judged to be necessary. SARS-CoV-2 specificity of the second-wave clones peaking on day 37 was not confirmed. Contracting CD4+ clones appeared mostly in the CM and EM memory subsets, whereas CD8+ clones were enriched in EMRA.

The run used an Illumina NovaSeq 6000. TCRalpha and TCRbeta cDNA libraries were constructed by 5'RACE with constant-segment primers, with sample barcodes and unique molecular identifiers being introduced. RNA was extracted from every sample with Trizol reagent. Libraries were amplified in two PCR steps, with a second sample barcode and Illumina TruSeq adapters added in the second step. The libraries were sequenced on an Illumina NovaSeq using 2 x 150 bp paired-end reads. For the original study's pipeline: Demultiplexing of reads and collapsing into UMI-guided consensus sequences were performed with migec v1.2.7. Using mixcr v2.1.11, the UMI consensuses were aligned to TRA and TRB V and J templates and assembled into clonotypes. A clonotype was counted as expanded or contracted only when both edgeR and NoisET called the clonotype significant, with the noise models trained on biological replicates. edgeR calls used a false discovery rate-adjusted p below 0.01 and a log2 fold-change threshold of 1. PCA with hierarchical clustering of max-normalized trajectories of the 1000 most abundant clonotypes was used as exploratory dynamics analysis. The CD4 or CD8 phenotype of responding clones was assigned using the separately sequenced CD4+ and CD8+ repertoires. Through fastp at Q25 and MiXCR, TCRdb rebuilt clones from the public reads, retaining in-frame beta chains. Duplicate CDR3 protein sequences are folded into a single record with the most common DNA and genes. V and J calls and clone size were set by TCRdb, not the authors. The sample contains 140,000 or so distinct CDR3 sequences, about 19% of them found a single time. Together, the top ten hold approximately 2.4% of the sample.

What was sequenced was PBMCs or a T cell subset sorted from them (not recorded which). The sequence came from an adult woman who had mild COVID-19 (a few samples of this study predate the infection). The sample titles of this study are shuffled in the database, so cell type and time point are left out; the donor was told from shared clones. The V and J segments used are TRBV10-3 and TRBJ2-1, with the D gene uncertain. The CDR3 has the sequence CAISDSHDVNEQFF. The sequenced DNA is TGTGCCATCAGTGATTCCCATGACGTCAATGAGCAGTTCTTC.